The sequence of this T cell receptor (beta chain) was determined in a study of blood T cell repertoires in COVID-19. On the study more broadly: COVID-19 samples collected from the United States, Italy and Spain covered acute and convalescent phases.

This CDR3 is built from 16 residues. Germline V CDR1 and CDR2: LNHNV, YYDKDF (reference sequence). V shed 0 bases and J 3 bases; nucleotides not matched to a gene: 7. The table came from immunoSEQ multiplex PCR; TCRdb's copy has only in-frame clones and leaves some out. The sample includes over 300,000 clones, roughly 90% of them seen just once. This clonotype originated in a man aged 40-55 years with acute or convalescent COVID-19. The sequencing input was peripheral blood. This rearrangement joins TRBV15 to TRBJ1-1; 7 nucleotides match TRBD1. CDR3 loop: CATSRDGGQRYTEAFF. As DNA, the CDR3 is TGTGCCACCAGCAGAGACGGGGGACAGCGGTACACTGAAGCTTTCTTT.